One and the same sample provided the 10 T cell receptor beta chains below, sequenced in a study of T cell changes during pregnancy in multiple sclerosis. Sequencing used immunoSEQ multiplex PCR; TCRdb keeps in-frame clones, though not all of them. Of 130,000 or so clones listed, roughly 95% were seen once; the top ten hold roughly 0.44%. The starting material was peripheral blood, obtained after pregnancy. Every receptor here comes from a female donor with multiple sclerosis, enrolled in a pregnancy study.

The chain carries TRBV14 and TRBJ2-1; possible D gene TRBD2, 5 bases. V was pared by 4 bases and J by 4 bases, with 8 bases between. The germline gives CDR1 SGHDN, CDR2 FVKESK. The CDR3 is 13 residues long. The CDR3 loop is CASSRDYYNEQFF. In DNA, the CDR3 is TGTGCCAGCAGCCGCGACTATTACAATGAGCAGTTCTTC.

V usage is TRBV2 and J usage is TRBJ1-3; D unclear. V lost 1 base and J lost 4, with 17 bases in between. The germline gives CDR1 SNHLY, CDR2 FYNNEI. The length of the CDR3 is 17 residues. The CDR3 nucleotides read TGTGCCAGCAGTGAAGATCGAATGGAGTTTGGCGGAAACACCATATATTTT. Amino acid sequence: CASSEDRMEFGGNTIYF.

V is TRBV11-2 and J is TRBJ2-1, with 11 nucleotides matching TRBD2. The trim removed 2 bases at V and 5 bases at J, leaving 2 bases unmatched. There are 15 residues in the CDR3. Germline loops: CDR1 SGHAT, CDR2 FQNNGV. Written as DNA, the CDR3 is TGTGCCAGCAGCTTAAAGGGACTAGCGGACAATGAGCAGTTCTTC. It translates to CASSLKGLADNEQFF.

The rearrangement uses TRBV5-4 and TRBJ1-5, with D unresolved. V was trimmed by 2 bases and J by 1 base, leaving 10 bases between them. This CDR3 has 15 residues. CDR1 is SGHNT and CDR2 is YYREEE in the germline V gene (reference sequence). The CDR3, as DNA: TGTGCCAGCAGCTTCGGAGGGAAGAGCAATCAGCCCCAGCATTTT. This codes for CASSFGGKSNQPQHF.

The chain combines TRBV28 with TRBJ2-1; 8 nucleotides agree with TRBD2. The germline CDR1 and CDR2 sequences are MDHEN and SYDVKM. The CDR3 extends over 14 amino acids. The V and J ends lost 6 bases and 6 bases, in that order; junction bases with no gene match: 7. The CDR3 coding sequence is TGTGCCAGCAGGCCGGGACTAGTCTCCAATGAGCAGTTCTTC. Translation: CASRPGLVSNEQFF.

The V gene is TRBV2, the J gene TRBJ2-7, with D unresolved. Deletions cut 3 bases from V and 3 bases from J, with 6 bases between. Germline CDR1 reads SNHLY; CDR2 reads FYNNEI. The CDR3 is made up of 12 amino acids. CDR3 in amino acids: CASSDSYYEQYF. The CDR3 nucleotides are TGTGCCAGCAGTGATTCCTACTACGAGCAGTACTTC.

The chain is built from TRBV11-1 and TRBJ2-1; TRBD2 matches at 8 bases. CDR1 is SGHAT, CDR2 FQDESV, per germline (reference sequence). V shed 1 base, J shed 7 bases, and the junction held 6 bases outside the gene matches. CDR3 length: 15 amino acids. DNA of the CDR3: TGTGCCAGCAGCTTAGGAGCGGGAGCGGCGAATGAGCAGTTCTTC. Protein: CASSLGAGAANEQFF.

V and J are TRBV10-2 and TRBJ2-2; 7 bases fit TRBD2. Germline assignment: CDR1 WSHSY and CDR2 SAAADI. V dropped 6 bases and J dropped 0; count of bases not matched to a gene: 7. The CDR3 is 16 residues long. The CDR3 sequence: CASRDWTRPNTGELFF. CDR3 DNA sequence: TGCGCCAGCAGAGACTGGACTAGACCGAACACCGGGGAGCTGTTTTTT.

The chain has TRBV7-3 and TRBJ2-2; D is possibly TRBD1 (6 bases). Germline CDR1 and CDR2: SGHTA and FQGTGA. Trimming pared 5 bases from V and 3 bases from J, leaving 16 bases between. The CDR3 runs to 16 residues. The CDR3: CASSPDRSPDTGELFF. CDR3 bases: TGTGCCAGCAGCCCTGACAGGTCTCCGGACACCGGGGAGCTGTTTTTT.

The rearrangement uses TRBV6-1 and TRBJ1-5; 8 positions match TRBD1. CDR3 length: 15 amino acids. The germline V gene encodes CDR1 MNHNS and CDR2 SASEGT. With V trimmed by 1 base and J by 3 bases, 2 bases remained unmatched. The CDR3 is CASSEDRGFNQPQHF. The CDR3 coding sequence is TGTGCCAGCAGTGAAGACAGGGGGTTCAATCAGCCCCAGCATTTT.